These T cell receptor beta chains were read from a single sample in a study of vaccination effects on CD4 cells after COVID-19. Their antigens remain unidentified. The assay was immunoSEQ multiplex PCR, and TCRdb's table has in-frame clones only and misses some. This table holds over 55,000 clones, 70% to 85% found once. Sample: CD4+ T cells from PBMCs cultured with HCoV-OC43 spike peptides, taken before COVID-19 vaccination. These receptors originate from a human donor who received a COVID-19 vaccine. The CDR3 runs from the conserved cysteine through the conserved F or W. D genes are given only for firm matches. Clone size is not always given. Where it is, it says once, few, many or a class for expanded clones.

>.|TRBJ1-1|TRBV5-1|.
TGCGCCAGCAGCTTGCCGTCAGGCAACACTGAAGCTTTCTTT
CASSLPSGNTEAFF
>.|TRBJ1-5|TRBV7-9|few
TGTGCCAGCAGCCCCCAGGGTAGGGGAGGAAGCAATCAGCCCCAGCATTTT
CASSPQGRGGSNQPQHF
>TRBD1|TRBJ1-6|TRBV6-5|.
TGTGCCAGCAGTTACAAGGGGGCGGCCTCGAATTCACCCCTCCACTTT
CASSYKGAASNSPLHF
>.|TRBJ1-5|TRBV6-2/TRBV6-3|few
TGTGCCAGCAGTTACTCACCCCACGGGGGCGCGGATCAGCCCCAGCATTTT
CASSYSPHGGADQPQHF
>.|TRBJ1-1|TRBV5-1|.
TGCGCCAGCAGCTCGGACGGAGGTTTGAACACTGAAGCTTTCTTT
CASSSDGGLNTEAFF
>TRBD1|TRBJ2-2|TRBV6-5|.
TGTGCCAGTAAACAGGGGATTCAATACGCCGGGGAGCTGTTTTTT
CASKQGIQYAGELFF
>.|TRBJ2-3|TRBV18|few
TGTGCCGGGGCACAGGGTCTCACAGATACGCAGTATTTT
CAGAQGLTDTQYF
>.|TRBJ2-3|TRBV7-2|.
TGTGCCAGCAGCCGGTCTTCACTTTTTGGCACAGATACGCAGTATTTT
CASSRSSLFGTDTQYF
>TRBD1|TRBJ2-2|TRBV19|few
TGTGCCAGTAGTTACAGGGTAGGGACAGTCCAGAACACCGGGGAGCTGTTTTTT
CASSYRVGTVQNTGELFF
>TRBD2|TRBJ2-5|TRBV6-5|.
TGTGCCAGCCAACGCGGGGGGGTCCAAGAGACCCAGTACTTC
CASQRGGVQETQYF
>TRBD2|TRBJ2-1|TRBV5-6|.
TGTGCCAGCAGCTTGGTCCGGGGGGGAGGTAATGAGCAGTTCTTC
CASSLVRGGGNEQFF
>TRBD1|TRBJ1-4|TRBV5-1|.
TGCGCCAGCAGCCCAGGAGGGACAGAGAATGAAAAACTGTTTTTT
CASSPGGTENEKLFF
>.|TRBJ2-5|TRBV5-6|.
TGTGCCAGCAGCTTGGTAAGGGGCAGTGAGACCCAGTACTTC
CASSLVRGSETQYF
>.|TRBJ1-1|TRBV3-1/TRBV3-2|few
TGTGCCAGCAGCCAAGTTCATAGGACTGTGAACACTGAAGCTTTCTTT
CASSQVHRTVNTEAFF
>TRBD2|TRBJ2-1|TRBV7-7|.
TGTGCCAGCAGCCAAACAGCGGGGGGGTACAATGAGCAGTTCTTC
CASSQTAGGYNEQFF
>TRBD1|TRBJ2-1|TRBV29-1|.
TGCAGCGTTGCCCTCCAACGGGACAGAGTTTACAATGAGCAGTTCTTC
CSVALQRDRVYNEQFF
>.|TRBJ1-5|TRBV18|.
TGTGCCAGCTCACCAAACAAGGGGGGGGGCCAGCCCCAGCATTTT
CASSPNKGGGQPQHF
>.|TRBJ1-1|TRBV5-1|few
TGCGCCAGCAGCCCGGGACCGAGTAACACTGAAGCTTTCTTT
CASSPGPSNTEAFF
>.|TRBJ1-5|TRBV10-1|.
TGCGCCAGCAGTGAGGCTCTCAATCAGCCCCAGCATTTT
CASSEALNQPQHF
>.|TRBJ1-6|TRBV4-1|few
TGCGCCAGCAGCCAAGATCCGGTCGGGAATTCACCCCTCCACTTT
CASSQDPVGNSPLHF
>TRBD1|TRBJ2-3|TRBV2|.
TGTGCCAGCAATGGACAGGGACCTTCTAGCACAGATACGCAGTATTTT
CASNGQGPSSTDTQYF
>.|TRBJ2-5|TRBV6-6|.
TGTGCCAGCAGTAATGGTTATGGGGAGACCCAGTACTTC
CASSNGYGETQYF
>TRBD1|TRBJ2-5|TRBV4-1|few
TGCGCCAGCAGCCAAGGGACAGGAGAGACCCAGTACTTC
CASSQGTGETQYF
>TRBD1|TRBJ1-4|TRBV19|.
TGTGCCAGTAGCCAACCACGAAGACAGGGGGCAACTAATGAAAAACTGTTTTTT
CASSQPRRQGATNEKLFF
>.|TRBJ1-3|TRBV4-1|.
TGCGCCAGCAGCCAAGGGAGTGGAAACACCATATATTTT
CASSQGSGNTIYF
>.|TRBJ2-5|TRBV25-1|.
TGTGCCAGCAGTCGCCGGGACTCCCGGGGGAACCAGTACTTC
CASSRRDSRGNQYF
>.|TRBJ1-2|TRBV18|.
TGTGCCAGCTCACCAGCACACGATGGCTACACCTTC
CASSPAHDGYTF
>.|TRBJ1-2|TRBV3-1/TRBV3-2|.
TGTGCCAGCAGCCAAAGGCAGAAATATGGCTACACCTTC
CASSQRQKYGYTF
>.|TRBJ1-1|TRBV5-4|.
TGTGCCAGCAGCTTGGACAGGAACACTGAAGCTTTCTTT
CASSLDRNTEAFF
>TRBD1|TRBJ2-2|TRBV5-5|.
TGTGCCAGCAGCCCCGACAGGGGTTGGGACACCGGGGAGCTGTTTTTT
CASSPDRGWDTGELFF
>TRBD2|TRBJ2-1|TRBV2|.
TGTGCCAGCATGATCCGGGGGGAAAGGTCCTACAATGAGCAGTTCTTC
CASMIRGERSYNEQFF
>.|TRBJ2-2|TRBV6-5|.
TGTGCCAGCAGTACCCGACAGTACACCGGGGAGCTGTTTTTT
CASSTRQYTGELFF
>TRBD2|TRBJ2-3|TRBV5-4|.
TGTGCCAGCAGCCCTCTAGCGGGGGCGGGAGATACGCAGTATTTT
CASSPLAGAGDTQYF
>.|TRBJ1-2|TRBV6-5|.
TGTGCCAGCAGCCCCCTGGGTGTTCGGTCGGGCTACACCTTC
CASSPLGVRSGYTF
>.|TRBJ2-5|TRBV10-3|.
TGTGCCATCAGTGAGAGACAGGGAGGACAAGAGACCCAGTACTTC
CAISERQGGQETQYF
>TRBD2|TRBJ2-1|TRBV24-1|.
TGTGCCACCAGTGATCCCCGCCCGGGACTACGTGACAATGAGCAGTTCTTC
CATSDPRPGLRDNEQFF
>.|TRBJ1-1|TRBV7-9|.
TGTGCCAGCAGCGCGGTCGGGTATGGGGACACTGAAGCTTTCTTT
CASSAVGYGDTEAFF
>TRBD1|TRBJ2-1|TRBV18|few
TGTGCCAGCTCACCACCGACGGGACAGGGGATCTATGAGCAGTTCTTC
CASSPPTGQGIYEQFF
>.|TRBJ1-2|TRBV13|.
TGTGCCAGCATGGAACGGTCGAAGAAGTCCTATGGCTACACCTTC
CASMERSKKSYGYTF
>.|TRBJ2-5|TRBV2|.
TGTGCCAGCAGTGAAAAGGCAGGGAAAAAGACCCAGTACTTC
CASSEKAGKKTQYF
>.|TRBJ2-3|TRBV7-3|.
TGTGCCAGCAGCTTAGATTCTCCGGGTAGAGGGGCAGATACGCAGTATTTT
CASSLDSPGRGADTQYF
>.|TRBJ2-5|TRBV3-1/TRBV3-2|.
TGTGCCAGCAGGACGGACACCCGAGAGACCCAGTACTTC
CASRTDTRETQYF
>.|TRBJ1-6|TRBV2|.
TGTGCCAGCATCGGAACTTCCACTCCCTCACCCCTCCACTTT
CASIGTSTPSPLHF
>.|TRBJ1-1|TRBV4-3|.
TGCGCCAGCAGCCAAGATCCAAGGGCGGCGCGTTACACTGAAGCTTTCTTT
CASSQDPRAARYTEAFF
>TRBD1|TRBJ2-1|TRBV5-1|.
TGCGCCAGCAGCCCTACAGGGGAAAACAATGAGCAGTTCTTC
CASSPTGENNEQFF
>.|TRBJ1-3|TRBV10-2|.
TGCGCCAGCACTTGGGACTCTGGAAACACCATATATTTT
CASTWDSGNTIYF
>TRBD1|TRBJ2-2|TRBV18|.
TGTGCCAGCTCACCGGGACAGGAAAACACCGGGGAGCTGTTTTTT
CASSPGQENTGELFF
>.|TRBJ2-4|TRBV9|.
TGTGCCAGCAGCCGGACAGCGGGCGAGGACATTCAGTACTTC
CASSRTAGEDIQYF
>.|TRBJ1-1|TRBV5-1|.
TGCGCCAGCACTGGCGGCAGGAAGAACACTGAAGCTTTCTTT
CASTGGRKNTEAFF
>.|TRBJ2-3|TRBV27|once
TGTGCCAGCAGTCCTAGCACAGATACGCAGTATTTT
CASSPSTDTQYF
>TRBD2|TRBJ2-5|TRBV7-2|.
TGTGCCAGCAGCTCAATGGGACTAGCCAGGGAGACCCAGTACTTC
CASSSMGLARETQYF
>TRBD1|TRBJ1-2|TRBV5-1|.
TGCGCCAGCACCGTAACCACAGGGGAAAATGGCTACACCTTC
CASTVTTGENGYTF
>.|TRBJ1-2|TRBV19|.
TGTGCCAGTAGCGGTCACAACTATGGCTACACCTTC
CASSGHNYGYTF